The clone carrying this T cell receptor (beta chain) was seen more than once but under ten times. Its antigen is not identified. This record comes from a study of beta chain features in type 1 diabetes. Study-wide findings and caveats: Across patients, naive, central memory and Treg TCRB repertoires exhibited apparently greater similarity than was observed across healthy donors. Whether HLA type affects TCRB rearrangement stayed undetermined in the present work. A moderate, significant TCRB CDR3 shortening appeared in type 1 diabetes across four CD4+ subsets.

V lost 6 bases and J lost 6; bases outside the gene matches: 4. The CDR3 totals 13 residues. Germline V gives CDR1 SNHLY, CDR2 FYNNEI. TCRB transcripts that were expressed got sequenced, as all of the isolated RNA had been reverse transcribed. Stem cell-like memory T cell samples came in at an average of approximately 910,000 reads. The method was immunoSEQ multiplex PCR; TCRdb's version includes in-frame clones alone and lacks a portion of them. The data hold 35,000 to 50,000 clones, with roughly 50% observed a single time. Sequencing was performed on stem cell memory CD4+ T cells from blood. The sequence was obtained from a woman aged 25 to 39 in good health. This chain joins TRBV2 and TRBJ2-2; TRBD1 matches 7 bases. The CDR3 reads CASRIQGAGELFF. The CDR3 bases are TGTGCCAGCAGAATCCAGGGGGCCGGGGAGCTGTTTTTT.